A single sample gave rise to the 25 T cell receptor beta chains below, sequenced in a study of human T cells and chemical hapten exposure. Stated time point: patch test 3, about 24 weeks after DPC sensitization. Sample treatment: therapeutic diphenylcyclopropenone sensitization with weekly scalp DPC. Each CDR3 protein is one row after TCRdb ran MiXCR on the RACE reads. The sample gives some 84,000 distinct CDR3 sequences, 10% to 12% of which show up once; roughly 3.7% is in the top ten. The sample was whole blood, taken in connection with sensitization to the hapten diphenylcyclopropenone (DPC). These receptors all stem from a woman between 45 and 65 years old with alopecia areata. Some clones in this sample may be carry-over from other donors' samples.

About this clonotype itself: A much larger clone sits a single nucleotide away, making a read error possible. V is TRBV5-1 and J is TRBJ2-5, with 9 bases that match TRBD1. Germline V gene data show CDR1 as SGHRS and CDR2 as YFSETQ. The CDR3 extends over 13 amino acids. After removal of 4 bases from V and 9 bases from J, the junction contained 7 bases not matched to a gene. CDR3 loop: CASSEGQGESQYF. The CDR3 nucleotides are TGCGCCAGCAGCGAGGGACAGGGTGAGTCCCAGTACTTC.

A few counts support this clonotype. J is TRBJ2-7 and V is TRBV9; D gene ambiguous. V was trimmed by 0 bases and J by 4 bases, leaving 14 bases between them. Germline lookup yields CDR1 SGDLS and CDR2 YYNGEE. The CDR3 consists of 15 residues. The CDR3 DNA sequence: TGTGCCAGCAGCGTAGGACAAACCATGTCATACGAGCAGTACTTC. It encodes CASSVGQTMSYEQYF. Using reference TRBV9 and TRBJ2-7 for the parts outside the CDR3, the full variable domain is DSGVTQTPKHLITATGQRVTLRCSPRSGDLSVYWYQQSLDQGLQFLIQYYNGEERAKGNILERFSAQQFPDLHSELNLSSLELGDSALYFCASSVGQTMSYEQYFGPGTRLTVT.

This clonotype was observed a few times. The gene calls are TRBV28 and TRBJ1-5; D not resolved. Germline CDR1 and CDR2: MDHEN and SYDVKM. Trimming cost V 1 base and J 1 base, with 11 bases left between them. There are 16 residues in the CDR3. CDR3 residues: CASSLSRGRSNQPQHF. CDR3 nucleotides: TGTGCCAGCAGTTTATCCCGGGGAAGAAGCAATCAGCCCCAGCATTTT.

The CDR3 is CSGRGKGNTIYF. As DNA, the CDR3 is TGCAGCGGCAGGGGGAAAGGAAACACCATATATTTT. The chain couples TRBV29-1 to TRBJ1-3; 7 nucleotides align to TRBD1. The CDR3 is made up of 12 amino acids. The germline gives CDR1 SQVTM, CDR2 ANQGSEA. Trimming at V came to 7 bases and at J to 4 bases, leaving 4 bases not matched to a gene. The full variable domain, rest sourced from reference TRBV29-1 and TRBJ1-3, is SAVISQKPSRDICQRGTSLTIQCQVDSQVTMMFWYRQQPGQSLTLIATANQGSEATYESGFVIDKFPISRPNLTFSTLTVSNMSPEDSSIYLCSGRGKGNTIYFGEGSWLTVV.

The chain links TRBV7-6 to TRBJ2-1; 7 bases fit TRBD2. Germline CDR1 SGHVS, CDR2 FNYEAQ. The CDR3 length is 15 residues. J was trimmed by 8 bases and V by 4 bases; bases with no gene match: 11. CDR3 in DNA: TGTGCCAGCAGCTCCGGAGGCCCGGGAGGCGATGAGCAGTTCTTC. Translation gives CASSSGGPGGDEQFF.

V gene TRBV20-1 combines with J gene TRBJ2-7; TRBD1 matches 9 bases. The CDR3 runs to 13 residues. Germline values: CDR1 DFQATT, CDR2 SNEGSKA (reference sequence). J gave up 0 bases and V 6 bases, and 3 bases lay outside the gene matches. The DNA of the CDR3 is TGCAGTGCGGAGACAGGGGGCTCCTACGAGCAGTACTTC. Translated: CSAETGGSYEQYF.

This clonotype was seen a few times. The chain combines TRBV3-1 with TRBJ1-1; D may be TRBD1 (5 bases). V was pared by 3 bases and J by 4 bases, with 9 bases between. The CDR3 runs to 13 residues. Germline-derived CDR1 and CDR2 are LGHDT and YNNKEL (reference sequence). The chain's CDR3 is CASSQVRGTEAFF. CDR3 bases: TGTGCCAGCAGCCAGGTGAGGGGCACTGAAGCTTTCTTT.

V usage is TRBV20-1 and J usage is TRBJ2-6; D gene uncertain. Germline CDR1 and CDR2: DFQATT and SNEGSKA (reference sequence). CDR3 size: 18 residues. Trimming removed 0 bases at V and 2 bases at J, with 17 bases between. The CDR3 spells CSARDHILGAAGANVLTF. In DNA, the CDR3 is TGCAGTGCTAGAGACCATATCCTAGGTGCTGCTGGGGCCAACGTCCTGACTTTC.

The chain carries TRBV12-3 or TRBV12-4 and TRBJ2-1, with 10 bases lining up with TRBD1. CDR3 length: 16 amino acids. V trimming: 5 bases; J trimming: 2 bases; junction bases outside the gene matches: 6. The CDR3 loop is CASSLAGTGAYNEQFF. CDR3 sequence (DNA): TGTGCCAGCAGTCTTGCCGGGACAGGGGCCTACAATGAGCAGTTCTTC.

The chain couples TRBV20-1 to TRBJ2-3; D is undetermined. Trimming removed 3 bases from V and 4 bases from J, with 8 bases in between. The CDR3 covers 12 residues. The germline V gene has CDR1 DFQATT and CDR2 SNEGSKA (reference sequence). As DNA, the CDR3 is TGCAGTGCTAGGGCCGGAGCAGATACGCAGTATTTT. It translates to CSARAGADTQYF.

This clonotype was picked up many times. This sequence joins TRBV3-1 and TRBJ1-1; 8 bases match TRBD1. Losses at the gene ends were 3 bases for V and 5 bases for J; bases not matched to a gene: 14. CDR1 and CDR2 from the germline V gene are LGHDT and YNNKEL (reference sequence). The CDR3 length is 17 residues. CDR3 coding DNA: TGTGCCAGCAGCCACCGCTTCAGACAGGGGACCGGAACTGAAGCTTTCTTT. Translating it yields CASSHRFRQGTGTEAFF.

This clonotype was seen ten or more times. This rearrangement joins TRBV28 to TRBJ2-2; D is unclear. V gave up 3 bases and J gave up 2 bases, with 4 bases separating them. The germline V gene has CDR1 MDHEN and CDR2 SYDVKM. The length of the CDR3 is 13 residues. The CDR3 DNA reads as TGTGCCAGCAGTTTCGGTAACACCGGGGAGCTGTTTTTT. The encoded protein is CASSFGNTGELFF. Variable domain in full (rest from reference TRBV28 and TRBJ2-2): DVKVTQSSRYLVKRTGEKVFLECVQDMDHENMFWYRQDPGLGLRLIYFSYDVKMKEKGDIPEGYSVSREKKERFSLILESASTNQTSMYLCASSFGNTGELFFGEGSRLTVL.

This chain joins TRBV21-1 and TRBJ2-4; the DNA was not used to check the table's D call, TRBD2. TRBV21-1 is a known pseudogene. This CDR3 region has 15 residues. DNA for the CDR3: TGTGCCAGCAGGACTAGCCCCTCAGCCAAAAACATTCAGTACTTC. Translating gives CASRTSPSAKNIQYF.

The rearrangement links TRBV20-1 to TRBJ2-7, with TRBD2 matching over 11 bases. This CDR3 region has 17 residues. Germline assignment: CDR1 DFQATT and CDR2 SNEGSKA (reference sequence). With V trimmed by 0 bases and J by 2 bases, 9 bases remained unmatched. In DNA form, the CDR3 reads TGCAGTGCTAGAGATCGCCCCACTAGCGGGGGTACCTACGAGCAGTACTTC. This encodes CSARDRPTSGGTYEQYF.

This clonotype was seen at least ten times. The chain has TRBV20-1 and TRBJ2-7; D is uncertain. V lost 0 bases, J lost 7 bases, and 7 bases lay in between. Germline values: CDR1 DFQATT, CDR2 SNEGSKA (reference sequence). The CDR3 runs to 11 residues. CDR3 in DNA: TGCAGTGCTAGAGATTGGGTTGAGCAGTACTTC. Translating it yields CSARDWVEQYF.

This clonotype was observed a few times. This chain uses TRBV3-1 with TRBJ2-1, with 10 positions matching TRBD1. CDR3 length: 14 amino acids. CDR1 and CDR2 from the germline V gene are LGHDT and YNNKEL (reference sequence). The V gene end was trimmed by 4 bases and the J gene end by 6 bases; junction bases not matched to a gene: 3. The CDR3 region is CASSPRTGGNEQFF. For the CDR3, the DNA is TGTGCCAGCAGCCCACGGACAGGGGGCAATGAGCAGTTCTTC.

Notes on this clonotype: One base away lies a much larger clone, so this may be a sequencing read error. The chain combines TRBV24-1 with TRBJ1-2; a weak D match, TRBD1 (5 bases). This CDR3 comprises 12 residues. Trimming cost V 9 bases and J 6 bases, with 13 bases left between them. Germline assignment: CDR1 KGHDR and CDR2 SFDVKD. CDR3 protein: CATSDSTHGYTF. DNA of the CDR3: TGTGCCACCTCTGACAGCACCCATGGCTACACCTTC.

The chain couples TRBV12-5 to TRBJ2-1, with 13 bases matching TRBD2. Germline V CDR1 and CDR2: LGHNT, FRNRAP. The CDR3 totals 15 residues. Trimming at V came to 1 base and at J to 9 bases, leaving 3 bases not matched to a gene. CDR3: CASGLGLAGGVEQFF. The CDR3 bases are TGTGCTAGTGGTTTGGGACTAGCGGGAGGTGTTGAGCAGTTCTTC.

Ten or more counts support this clonotype. This chain connects TRBV7-6 to TRBJ2-6, with 8 nucleotides matching TRBD1. Trimming took 2 bases from V and 3 from J; bases not matched to a gene: 3. This CDR3 has 16 residues. Germline V CDR1 and CDR2: SGHVS, FNYEAQ. The CDR3 DNA sequence: TGTGCCAGCAGCTTACAGGGGGCGGGTGGGGCCAACGTCCTGACTTTC. It translates to CASSLQGAGGANVLTF.

The sample holds many counts of this clonotype. This CDR3 is CSASPTSGQETQYF. DNA for the CDR3: TGCAGCGCCTCCCCGACTAGCGGCCAAGAGACCCAGTACTTC. V is TRBV29-1 and J is TRBJ2-5; 9 positions match TRBD2. Germline trimming cut 7 bases from V and 1 base from J; bases unmatched to any gene: 7. The germline V gene encodes CDR1 SQVTM and CDR2 ANQGSEA. This CDR3 contains 14 residues.

In the case of this clonotype: A much larger clonotype is one base distant, so this may be a read error. The chain recombines TRBV3-1 with TRBJ2-7; D is unresolved. The CDR3 is 15 amino acids. Germline V gene lookup returns CDR1 LGHDT and CDR2 YNNKEL (reference sequence). The CDR3 region has the DNA TGTGCCAGCAGCCAAGTCGGTACCTACGCCTACGAGCAGTGCTTC. Its protein is CASSQVGTYAYEQCF.

CDR3 sequence: CASSVVRGVNEQYF. CDR3 coding DNA: TGTGCCAGCAGCGTAGTAAGGGGGGTGAACGAGCAGTACTTC. This chain links TRBV9 with TRBJ2-7; either TRBD1 or TRBD2 may fit D (6 bases each). Trimming stripped 0 bases from V and 5 bases from J, with 12 bases between. Germline V lookup: CDR1 SGDLS, CDR2 YYNGEE. The CDR3 runs to 14 residues.

In its sample, this clonotype was seen a few times. The genes are TRBV7-6 and TRBJ2-3; D call uncertain. CDR1 SGHVS and CDR2 FNYEAQ come from the germline V gene. V dropped 1 base and J dropped 2 bases, with 4 bases sitting between them. The CDR3 loop spans 13 amino acids. The CDR3 protein is CASSLGITDTQYF. As DNA, the CDR3 is TGTGCCAGCAGCTTAGGAATCACAGATACGCAGTATTTT.

The table lists this clonotype with many counts. The V and J genes are TRBV20-1 and TRBJ2-5, with 7 bases that match TRBD1. Germline V lookup: CDR1 DFQATT, CDR2 SNEGSKA (reference sequence). The J segment lost 5 bases and the V segment lost 3 bases, leaving 3 bases of the junction unmatched. The CDR3 contains 12 residues. The CDR3 is CSARTGMETQYF. The CDR3 DNA sequence: TGCAGTGCTAGGACAGGGATGGAGACCCAGTACTTC.

This clonotype was seen at least ten times. V usage is TRBV7-8 and J usage is TRBJ2-4; TRBD1 matches 10 bases. The trim removed 4 bases at V and 2 bases at J, leaving 5 bases unmatched. The CDR3 is made up of 16 amino acids. Germline CDR1 and CDR2: SGHVS and FQNEAQ. The CDR3 sequence: CASSSRQGATKNIQYF. The CDR3 DNA sequence: TGTGCCAGCAGCTCTCGACAGGGGGCGACCAAAAACATTCAGTACTTC. Variable domain in full (rest from reference TRBV7-8 and TRBJ2-4): GAGVSQSPRYKVAKRGQDVALRCDPISGHVSLFWYQQALGQGPEFLTYFQNEAQLDKSGLPSDRFFAERPEGSVSTLKIQRTQQEDSAVYLCASSSRQGATKNIQYFGAGTRLSVL.